The entry that follows covers one TCR beta chain sequence. Its matching antigen is unknown. The sample is drawn from a study of CD8+CD57+ T cells in acquired aplastic anemia. Study details: Recorded DNA amounts for sorted CD4+ and CD8+ cells had an average of 3.2 ug.

Overall study findings and caveats: A set of about 30 CD8+ CDR3 sequences was shared between patients and controls, and these sequences appeared highly expressed in patients. Patient and control CD8+ Simpson's diversity was not significantly different.

CDR3 size: 11 residues. The germline CDR1 and CDR2 sequences are LGHNA and YSLEER. V was shortened by 0 bases and J by 13 bases, with 9 bases between the two germline ends. CDR3 and TCR beta VDJ profiling relied on a genomic DNA template. MiXCR, run by TCRdb on the reads, gives a single entry per CDR3 protein. The sample holds hundreds of thousands of distinct CDR3 sequences, under 80% seen once. The chain has TRBV4-3 and TRBJ2-5, with D maybe TRBD1 (5 bases). Sequenced sample: sorted CD4+, CD8+, or CD8+CD57+ T cells (not recorded which) from PBMCs. The TCR was taken from a human donor in good health, serving as a control. The CDR3 spells CASSQEGAGYF. For the CDR3, the DNA is TGCGCCAGCAGCCAAGAAGGGGCAGGGTACTTC.